This TCR beta chain derives from a study of T cell responses to AZD1222 COVID-19 vaccine. The table came from immunoSEQ multiplex PCR; TCRdb's copy has only in-frame clones and leaves some out. This repertoire shows around 130,000 clones, approximately 90% found once; its top ten account for less than 3.5%. The CDR3 runs 13 residues. V was trimmed by 11 bases and J by 0 bases, leaving 11 bases between them. CDR1 is SNHLY, CDR2 FYNNEI, per germline. Here the sequenced sample was peripheral blood, taken 28 days after the second AZD1222 dose. The V and J genes are TRBV2 and TRBJ1-3; D ambiguous. This TCR was sampled from an adult who received the AZD1222 COVID-19 vaccine. This CDR3 is CALKGRSGNTIYF. The CDR3 DNA sequence: TGTGCCCTCAAGGGCCGCTCTGGAAACACCATATATTTT.